The clone carrying this T cell receptor (beta chain) was picked up one time. The antigen is unknown. CDR3 length equals 16 residues. V dropped 1 base and J dropped 2 bases, with 12 bases sitting between them. From germline, CDR1 is SGHVS and CDR2 FNYEAQ. This sample stems from a study of OX40 agonist ivuxolimab in advanced cancers. Study in general: Averaging 60 years in age, with a range of about 20 to 90, the cohort was approximately 83% male. Participants could have had prior anti-PD-1, anti-PD-L1 or anti-CTLA-4 therapy, and around 40% had some. Partial responses were achieved by three patients, of whom one had hepatocellular carcinoma and two had cutaneous melanoma. Study-wide results and limits: People who partly responded at 0.1-3.0 mg/kg had some of the least clonal expansion seen.

Assay used: immunoSEQ multiplex PCR; TCRdb lists only in-frame clones, some missing. This sample has about 39,000 clones, with about 93% found just once. The chain recombines TRBV7-6 with TRBJ2-1; D might be TRBD2 (6 bases). This receptor was taken from an adult with an advanced solid tumor such as melanoma, head and neck, liver or kidney cancer. This material consisted of CD4+ or CD8+ T cells sorted from blood, taken in a trial of the OX40 agonist ivuxolimab. In DNA, the CDR3 is TGTGCCAGCAGCTTAGTCGCGCCTAGCGCCTACAATGAGCAGTTCTTC. Its translation is CASSLVAPSAYNEQFF. The full variable domain, with the rest looked up from reference TRBV7-6 and TRBJ2-1, is GAGVSQSPRYKVTKRGQDVALRCDPISGHVSLYWYRQALGQGPEFLTYFNYEAQQDKSGLPNDRFSAERPEGSISTLTIQRTEQRDSAMYRCASSLVAPSAYNEQFFGPGTRLTVL.